This TCR beta chain was obtained from a study of somatic mutations in cytotoxic T cells in rheumatoid arthritis. Study-level results: Rheumatoid arthritis patients showed slight TRBV07 underrepresentation, unadjusted for multiple comparisons. Compared with age-matched healthy controls, rheumatoid arthritis patients did not differ significantly in CD8+ T-cell clonality.

The J segment lost 3 bases and the V segment lost 4 bases, leaving 9 bases of the junction unmatched. Germline V CDR1 and CDR2: SGDLS, YYNGEE. The CDR3 covers 16 residues. Profiled with immunoSEQ multiplex PCR; TCRdb holds only in-frame clones, not every one. The repertoire holds 20,000 to 25,000 clones, with around 83% as singletons. The investigators isolated CD4+ and CD8+ cells by positive magnetic bead selection and checked their purity by flow cytometry. Regarding this clone: What it binds is unknown.

Sequencing was carried out using CD8+ T cells sorted from blood. The genes are TRBV9 and TRBJ1-4; 7 bases agree with TRBD1. This receptor was identified in a woman between 45 and 60 years old in good health. CDR3 coding DNA: TGTGCCAGCAGCCCAGAGGGTGGGACAGCTAATGAAAAACTGTTTTTT. This sequence encodes CASSPEGGTANEKLFF.